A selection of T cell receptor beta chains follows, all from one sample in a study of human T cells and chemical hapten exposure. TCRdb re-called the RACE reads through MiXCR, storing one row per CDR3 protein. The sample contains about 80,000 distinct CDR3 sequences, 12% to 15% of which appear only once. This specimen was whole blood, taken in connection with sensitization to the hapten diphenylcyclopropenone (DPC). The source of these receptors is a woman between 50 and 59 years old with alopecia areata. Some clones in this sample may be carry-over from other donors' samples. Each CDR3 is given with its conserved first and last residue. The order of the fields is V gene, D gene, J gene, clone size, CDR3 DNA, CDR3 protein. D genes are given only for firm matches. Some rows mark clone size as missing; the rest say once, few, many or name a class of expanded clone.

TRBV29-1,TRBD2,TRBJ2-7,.,TGCAGCGTTGAGGCCGGGACTAGCGGGATTGGCGAGCAGTACTTC,CSVEAGTSGIGEQYF
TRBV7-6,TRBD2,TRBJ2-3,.,TGTGCCAGCAGCCGGGCGGGAGTGGATCCAGATACGCAGTATTTT,CASSRAGVDPDTQYF
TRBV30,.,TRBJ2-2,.,TGTGCCTGGGGAAGGTCGGGAGCCGGGGAGCTGTTTTTT,CAWGRSGAGELFF
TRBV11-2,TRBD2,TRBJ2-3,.,TGTGCCAGCAGCTTTGTAGTGGGAGGGTTGACAGATACGCAGTATTTT,CASSFVVGGLTDTQYF
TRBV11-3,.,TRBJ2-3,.,TGTGCCAGCAGCCCACAGGGAAGGCCAGATACGCAGTATTTT,CASSPQGRPDTQYF
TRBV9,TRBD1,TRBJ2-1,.,TGTGCCAGCAGCCCGGGGACAGGGTACGAGCAGTTCTTC,CASSPGTGYEQFF
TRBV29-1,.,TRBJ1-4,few,TGCAGCGTTGGACACACCTCTGAAAAACTGTTTTTT,CSVGHTSEKLFF
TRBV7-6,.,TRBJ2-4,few,TGTGCCAGCAGCTTAGTCTGGCGACGGGCCAAAAACATTCAGTACTTC,CASSLVWRRAKNIQYF
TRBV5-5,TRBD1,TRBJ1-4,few,TGTGCCAGCAGCCCATCCTCGATCGTGGGACAGAAAAATGAAAAACTGTTTTTT,CASSPSSIVGQKNEKLFF
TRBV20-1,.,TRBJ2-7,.,TGCAGTGCAAGGAAGAGGGTCTCCGAGCAGTACTTC,CSARKRVSEQYF
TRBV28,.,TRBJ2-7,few,TGTGCCAGCGGGCAGGGAGAGCAGTACTTC,CASGQGEQYF
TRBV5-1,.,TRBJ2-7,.,TGCGCCAGCAGCTTTGACGGACAAGTCTACGAGCAGTACTTC,CASSFDGQVYEQYF
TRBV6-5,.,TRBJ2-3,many,TGTGCCAGCAAAAGCGGCACAGATACGCAGTATTTT,CASKSGTDTQYF
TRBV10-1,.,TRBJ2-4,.,TGCGCCAGCAGTGACTCCCTCTTACTAGCCAAAAACTTTCAGTACTTC,CASSDSLLLAKNFQYF
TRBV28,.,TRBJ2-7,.,TGTGCCAGCAGTTTATGGGGGACCTACGAGCAGTACTTC,CASSLWGTYEQYF
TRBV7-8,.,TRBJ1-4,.,TGTGCCAGCAGCAGAATAGGGGCAGTAGGTGAAAAACTGTTTTTT,CASSRIGAVGEKLFF
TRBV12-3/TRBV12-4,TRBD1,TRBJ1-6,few,TGTGCCAGCTCCTTGGACAGGGTCGGGTCACCCCTCCACTTT,CASSLDRVGSPLHF
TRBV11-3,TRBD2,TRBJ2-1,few,TGTGCCAGCAGCTTATCGACTAGCGGGAGGGCCAATGAGCAGTTCTTC,CASSLSTSGRANEQFF
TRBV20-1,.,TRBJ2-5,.,TGCAGTGGACTGCAACAAGAGACCCAGTACTTC,CSGLQQETQYF
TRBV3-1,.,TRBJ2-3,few,TGTGCCAGCAGCCAAGAAGCCTATACGCAGTATTTT,CASSQEAYTQYF
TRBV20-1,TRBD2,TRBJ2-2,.,TGCAGTGCTAGAAACTACGAGGGTAGCGGGAATGGGGGCACCGGGGAGCTGTTTTTT,CSARNYEGSGNGGTGELFF
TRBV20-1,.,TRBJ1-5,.,TGCAGTGCTACAGGGGCGCTAGTCAATCAGCCCCAGCATTTT,CSATGALVNQPQHF
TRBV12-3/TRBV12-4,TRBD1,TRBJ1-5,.,TGTGCCAGCAGTTTCGTGGGACAGATCAATCAGCCCCAGCATTTT,CASSFVGQINQPQHF
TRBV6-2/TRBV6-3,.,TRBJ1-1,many,TGTGCCAGCAGTACGTCAGAACCGAACACTGAAGCTTTCTTT,CASSTSEPNTEAFF
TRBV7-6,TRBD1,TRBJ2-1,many,TGTGCCAGCAGCCCGGGACAGGGTGGCTATGATGAGCAGTTCTTC,CASSPGQGGYDEQFF
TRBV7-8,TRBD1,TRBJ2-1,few,TGTGCCAGCAGCCGGGACAGGGGGCATAATGAGCAGTTCTTC,CASSRDRGHNEQFF
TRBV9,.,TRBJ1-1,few,TGTGCCAGCAGCGTAGAACAGGGTAAAGGCACTGAAGCTTTCTTT,CASSVEQGKGTEAFF
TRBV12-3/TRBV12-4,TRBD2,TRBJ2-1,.,TGTGCCAGCAGTTCCCAGACTAGCGGGAGTTTGAATGAGCAGTTCTTC,CASSSQTSGSLNEQFF
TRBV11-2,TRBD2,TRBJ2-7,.,TGTGCCAGCAGCCAATTCGGGAGGGCCTACGAGCAGTACTTC,CASSQFGRAYEQYF
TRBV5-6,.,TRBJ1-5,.,TGTGCCAGCAGCTTGGGTGGGGGCAAGCCCCAGCATTTT,CASSLGGGKPQHF
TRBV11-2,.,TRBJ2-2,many,TGTGCCAGCAGCTTGCGTGGGGCGGGACGGACCGGGGAGCTGTTTTTT,CASSLRGAGRTGELFF
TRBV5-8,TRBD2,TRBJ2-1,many,TGTGCCAGCAGAAACTTAGCGGGAGGGCCATCCTACAATGAGCAGTTCTTC,CASRNLAGGPSYNEQFF
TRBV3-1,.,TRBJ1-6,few,TGTGCCAGCAGCCAGGGAAGGACCTCACCCCTCCACTTT,CASSQGRTSPLHF
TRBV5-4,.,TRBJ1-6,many,TGTGCCAGCAGCCGAAAGATGACAGTTTACAGCTCCTATAATTCACCCCTCCACTTT,CASSRKMTVYSSYNSPLHF
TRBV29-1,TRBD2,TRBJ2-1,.,TGCAGCGTTGAGGCGGGAGTGGGCTACAATGAGCAGTTCTTC,CSVEAGVGYNEQFF
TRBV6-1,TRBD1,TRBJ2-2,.,TGTGCCAGCAGTGGGGACAGGGTTTCTCTTGCCGGGGAGCTGTTTTTT,CASSGDRVSLAGELFF
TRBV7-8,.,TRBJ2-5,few,TGTGCCAGCAGCTTACCTCCGGGCCACCAAGAGACCCAGTACTTC,CASSLPPGHQETQYF
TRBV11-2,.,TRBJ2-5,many,TGTGCCAGCAGACGCTTCCCGACCCGAGAGACCCAGTACTTC,CASRRFPTRETQYF
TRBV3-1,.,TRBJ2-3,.,TGTGCCAGCAGCCAAGGTCTTTCTGGTACGCAGTATTTT,CASSQGLSGTQYF
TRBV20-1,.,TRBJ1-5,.,TGCAGTGCTAGGAAACAGGGCAGCAATCAGCCCCAGCATTTT,CSARKQGSNQPQHF
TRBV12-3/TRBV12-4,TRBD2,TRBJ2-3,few,TGTGCCAGCAGCAAACCCGGACTAGCGGACACAGATACGCAGTATTTT,CASSKPGLADTDTQYF
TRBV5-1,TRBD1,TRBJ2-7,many,TGCGCCAGCAGCGGGTCAGGGGGTTACGAGCAGTACTTC,CASSGSGGYEQYF
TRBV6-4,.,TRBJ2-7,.,TGTGCCAGCAGTGACGGTACCTCCGAGCAGTACTTC,CASSDGTSEQYF
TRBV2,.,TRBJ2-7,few,TGTGCCAGCAGTGAAGTCTACGAGCAGTACTTC,CASSEVYEQYF
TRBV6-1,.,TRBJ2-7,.,TGTGCCAGCAGTGAAGCCTATAGCGAAGCCGAGCAGTACTTC,CASSEAYSEAEQYF
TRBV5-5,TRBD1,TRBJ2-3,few,TGTGCCAGCAGCTTTGGGACAGGGGCGGATACGCAGTATTTT,CASSFGTGADTQYF
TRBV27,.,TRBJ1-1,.,TGTGCCAGCAGTTTTGAGGGCCGTATGAACACTGAAGTTTTCTTT,CASSFEGRMNTEVFF
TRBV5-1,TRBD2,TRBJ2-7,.,TGCGCCAGCAGCTTGGAGACTAGCGGGAGCTACGAGCAGTACTTC,CASSLETSGSYEQYF
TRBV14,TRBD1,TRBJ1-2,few,TGTGCCAGCAGCCAAGCTTTGGTGACAGGGGACTATGGCTACACCTTC,CASSQALVTGDYGYTF
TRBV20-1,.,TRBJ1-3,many,TGCAGTGCTACTTCAGGGGAGGGAACTGGAAACACCATATATTTT,CSATSGEGTGNTIYF
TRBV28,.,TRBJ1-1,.,TGTGCCAGCAGTCGAGGGTACAAAGCTTTCTTT,CASSRGYKAFF
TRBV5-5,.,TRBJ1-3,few,TGTGCCAGCAGCCGGAAAGGCGGGGGCGAGCCTAGCTCTGGAAACACCATATATTTT,CASSRKGGGEPSSGNTIYF
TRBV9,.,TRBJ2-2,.,TGTGCCAGCAGCGCGCCCCGGTGGGGTCGGAACACCGGGGAGCTGTTTTTT,CASSAPRWGRNTGELFF
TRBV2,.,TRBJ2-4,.,TGTGCCAGCAGTGATGAACGTGCCAAAAACATTCAGTACTTC,CASSDERAKNIQYF
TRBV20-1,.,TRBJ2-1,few,TGCAGTGCTGACGACTCCTACAATGAGCAGTTCTTC,CSADDSYNEQFF
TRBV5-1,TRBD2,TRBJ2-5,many,TGCGCCAGCAGCCAAACTAGCGGGAGGGAGACCCAGTACTTC,CASSQTSGRETQYF
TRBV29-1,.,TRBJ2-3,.,TGCAGCGTTGATGCTGTCGGGGAGACGCAGTATTTT,CSVDAVGETQYF
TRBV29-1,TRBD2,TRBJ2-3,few,TGCAGCGCACACGAGCGGGACGGGGGTACGCAGTATTTT,CSAHERDGGTQYF
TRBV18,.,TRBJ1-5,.,TGTGCCAGCTCACCAACTACAGGGTATCAGCCCCAGCATTTT,CASSPTTGYQPQHF